These 23 T cell receptor beta chains originate from one sample sequenced in a study of STAT5B mutations in CD4+ large granular lymphocyte leukemia. Only in-frame clones appear in the TCRdb table, and some are missing; sequencing was by immunoSEQ multiplex PCR. The repertoire has 20,000 to 25,000 clones, 75% of them found once; the top ten carry less than 5%. Source material: CD4+ T cells from blood buffy coats. These receptor sequences come from a human donor in good health.

The chain combines TRBV7-6 with TRBJ1-4; D is undetermined. CDR1 is SGHVS and CDR2 is FNYEAQ in the germline V gene. V lost 6 bases and J lost 0, with 11 bases in between. The CDR3 is made up of 15 amino acids. CDR3 sequence reads: CASSPGGPTNEKLFF. The CDR3 DNA reads as TGTGCCAGCAGTCCCGGCGGACCAACTAATGAAAAACTGTTTTTT.

The chain links TRBV6-5 to TRBJ2-7; a possible D gene is TRBD1 (6 bases). Trimming took off 7 bases at V and 0 bases at J, with 10 bases between the two ends. The CDR3 spans 13 residues. The germline V gene has CDR1 MNHEY and CDR2 SVGAGI. DNA of the CDR3: TGTGCCAGCAACCAGGGACACTCCTACGAGCAGTACTTC. Residues: CASNQGHSYEQYF.

The CDR3 region has the DNA TGTGCCAGCAGTGAAAGCTCCTACAATGAGCAGTTCTTC. It is translated as CASSESSYNEQFF. This chain connects TRBV14 to TRBJ2-1; D is unresolved. Germline V gene lookup returns CDR1 SGHDN and CDR2 FVKESK. V shed 6 bases and J shed 0 bases, with 6 bases lying between them. The CDR3 contains 13 residues.

CDR3 coding DNA: TGTGCCAGCAGTAACAGGGGCGCCGGTCAGCCCCAGCATTTT. The encoded protein is CASSNRGAGQPQHF. This chain links TRBV6-1 with TRBJ1-5, with 7 bases matching TRBD1. V trimming: 5 bases; J trimming: 6 bases; junction bases outside the gene matches: 7. Looked up from germline, CDR1 is MNHNS and CDR2 is SASEGT. The CDR3 is 14 residues long.

This clone was observed a single time. V and J are TRBV5-1 and TRBJ1-3; D is unclear. CDR3 length equals 16 residues. The germline V gene has CDR1 SGHRS and CDR2 YFSETQ. Trimming shortened V by 4 bases and J by 0 bases, and 14 bases separated the two germline ends. Here the CDR3 reads CASSAQGGHSGNTIYF. The CDR3 DNA reads TGCGCCAGCAGCGCCCAAGGTGGTCACTCTGGAAACACCATATATTTT.

The chain recombines TRBV5-4 with TRBJ2-5, with TRBD2 matching over 7 bases. The CDR3 contains 16 residues. Losses at the gene ends were 1 base for V and 4 bases for J; bases not matched to a gene: 10. Germline CDR1 is SGHNT and CDR2 is YYREEE (reference sequence). CDR3 sequence (DNA): TGTGCCAGCAGCTTGTATGGCGGGAGTGGAGTAGAGACCCAGTACTTC. Translating gives CASSLYGGSGVETQYF.

In this sample, this clone turned up once. The gene calls are TRBV7-2 and TRBJ2-2; D ambiguous. From germline, CDR1 is SGHTA and CDR2 FQGNSA. V was shortened by 2 bases and J by 2 bases, with 0 bases between the two germline ends. The CDR3 sequence is 12 residues long. CDR3 amino acids: CASSLNTGELFF. The CDR3, as DNA: TGTGCCAGCAGCTTAAACACCGGGGAGCTGTTTTTT. The full variable domain, rest sourced from reference TRBV7-2 and TRBJ2-2, is GAGVSQSPSNKVTEKGKDVELRCDPISGHTALYWYRQSLGQGLEFLIYFQGNSAPDKSGLPSDRFSAERTGGSVSTLTIQRTQQEDSAVYLCASSLNTGELFFGEGSRLTVL.

Only one count was recorded for this clone. The chain is built from TRBV28 and TRBJ1-1; 7 positions match TRBD1. Germline trimming cut 7 bases from V and 1 base from J; bases unmatched to any gene: 15. CDR3 length: 17 residues. Per germline, CDR1 MDHEN and CDR2 SYDVKM. CDR3: CASIPSIYRGANTEAFF. DNA of the CDR3: TGTGCCAGCATTCCCTCCATCTACAGGGGAGCGAACACTGAAGCTTTCTTT.

V is TRBV5-1 and J is TRBJ2-3; maybe TRBD2 (6 bases). Germline loops: CDR1 SGHRS, CDR2 YFSETQ. CDR3 length: 17 residues. V was clipped by 4 bases and J by 0 bases, with 18 bases between them. Here the CDR3 DNA reads TGCGCCAGCAGCCCCTTGGAGAAGCGGGTGAGCACAGATACGCAGTATTTT. Translated: CASSPLEKRVSTDTQYF.

The CDR3 DNA is TGTGCCAGCAGCCTGGTGGTCGGTGAGCAGTTCTTC. Encoded protein: CASSLVVGEQFF. This chain uses TRBV7-2 with TRBJ2-1; no clear D gene. The CDR3 is made up of 12 amino acids. The germline V gene encodes CDR1 SGHTA and CDR2 FQGNSA. V was shortened by 5 bases and J by 9 bases, with 11 bases between the two germline ends.

The chain employs TRBV28 and TRBJ2-1; 8 bases align to TRBD2. The CDR3 has 14 amino acids. The V gene end was trimmed by 8 bases and the J gene end by 8 bases; junction bases not matched to a gene: 11. Germline lookup yields CDR1 MDHEN and CDR2 SYDVKM. DNA for the CDR3: TGTGCCAGCCGGGGACTAGTTGTTTCTCATGAGCAGTTCTTC. This encodes CASRGLVVSHEQFF. Full variable domain (outside the CDR3, taken from reference TRBV28 and TRBJ2-1): DVKVTQSSRYLVKRTGEKVFLECVQDMDHENMFWYRQDPGLGLRLIYFSYDVKMKEKGDIPEGYSVSREKKERFSLILESASTNQTSMYLCASRGLVVSHEQFFGPGTRLTVL.

This clone was seen a few times. This sequence joins TRBV2 and TRBJ1-1, with D tentatively TRBD1 (6 bases). Germline assignment: CDR1 SNHLY and CDR2 FYNNEI. This CDR3 region has 13 residues. V lost 4 bases and J 1 base, leaving 7 bases between the germline ends. The CDR3 bases are TGTGCCAGCAGTGGGGACAAGAACACTGAAGCTTTCTTT. As protein: CASSGDKNTEAFF.

This clone turned up a few times. CDR3 coding DNA: TGTGCCATCAGGCCCGGACCCTCAGGGGTATACGAGCAGTACTTC. It codes for CAIRPGPSGVYEQYF. This chain connects TRBV10-3 to TRBJ2-7; a possible D gene is TRBD1 (6 bases). The ends were cut back, 6 bases at V and 4 bases at J, with 19 bases in the middle. The CDR3 has 15 residues. In germline, CDR1 is ENHRY, CDR2 SYGVKD.

This chain connects TRBV7-9 to TRBJ2-5; possibly TRBD1 for D (6 bases). Germline-derived CDR1 and CDR2 are SEHNR and FQNEAQ (reference sequence). The CDR3 is 14 amino acids. V was shortened by 1 base and J by 3 bases, with 9 bases between the two germline ends. CDR3 sequence reads: CASSLVRGKETQYF. CDR3 bases: TGTGCCAGCAGCTTAGTAAGGGGGAAAGAGACCCAGTACTTC.

V usage is TRBV11-2 and J usage is TRBJ2-1; 7 bases map to TRBD2. The CDR3 runs to 13 residues. Germline V gives CDR1 SGHAT, CDR2 FQNNGV. V was clipped by 3 bases and J by 9 bases; unmatched bases: 5. The CDR3 here is CASSFPRGGEQFF. The CDR3, as DNA: TGTGCCAGCAGCTTTCCCCGCGGGGGTGAGCAGTTCTTC.

V and J are TRBV6-4 and TRBJ2-7, with 9 bases that match TRBD1. CDR1 and CDR2 from the germline V gene are MRHNA and SNTAGT. This CDR3 contains 14 residues. V trimming: 7 bases; J trimming: 2 bases; junction bases outside the gene matches: 6. The CDR3 DNA is TGTGCCAGCAATGGGGACAGGGTAACCTACGAGCAGTACTTC. It encodes CASNGDRVTYEQYF.

The J gene is TRBJ2-7, the V gene TRBV5-1; 12 bases map to TRBD1. V lost 7 bases and J lost 2; bases outside the gene matches: 10. The CDR3 is 16 residues long. Germline CDR1 SGHRS, CDR2 YFSETQ. CDR3 in DNA: TGCGCCAGCGCAGACGGGACAGGGGGCACCACCTACGAGCAGTACTTC. Translation gives CASADGTGGTTYEQYF.

The chain uses TRBV7-8 and TRBJ1-1; perhaps TRBD1 as D (5 bases). The germline V gene has CDR1 SGHVS and CDR2 FQNEAQ. The CDR3 consists of 17 residues. Trimming took off 5 bases at V and 4 bases at J, with 23 bases between the two ends. In DNA, the CDR3 is TGTGCCAGCAGCCTTCCACCGACCGGGTTCAGGGCCACTGAAGCTTTCTTT. Protein sequence: CASSLPPTGFRATEAFF.

The chain links TRBV19 to TRBJ2-6; no firm D call. This CDR3 has 14 amino acids. Germline V gives CDR1 LNHDA, CDR2 SQIVND (reference sequence). The V gene lost 5 bases and the J gene lost 0 bases, with 5 bases spanning the gap. As DNA, the CDR3 is TGTGCCAGTAGTCCCAGCTCTGGGGCCAACGTCCTGACTTTC. This sequence encodes CASSPSSGANVLTF. Filled out from reference TRBV19 and TRBJ2-6, the complete variable domain reads DGGITQSPKYLFRKEGQNVTLSCEQNLNHDAMYWYRQDPGQGLRLIYYSQIVNDFQKGDIAEGYSVSREKKESFPLTVTSAQKNPTAFYLCASSPSSGANVLTFGAGSRLTVL.

The chain has TRBV30 and TRBJ2-6; either TRBD1 or TRBD2 may supply D (6 bases each). The CDR3 is made up of 17 amino acids. The germline gives CDR1 GTSNPN, CDR2 SVGIG (reference sequence). The V and J ends lost 0 bases and 1 base respectively, with 13 bases between them. DNA of the CDR3: TGTGCCTGGAGTGTAGGGGGGACGTGGTCTGGGGCCAACGTCCTGACTTTC. Translation gives CAWSVGGTWSGANVLTF.

The chain couples TRBV7-6 to TRBJ2-1; the D gene could be TRBD1 or TRBD2 (5 bases each). Germline CDR1 reads SGHVS; CDR2 reads FNYEAQ. The CDR3 extends over 17 amino acids. Trimming removed 1 base from V and 5 bases from J, with 18 bases in between. The CDR3 is CASSLGGPGRVNNEQFF. In DNA form, the CDR3 reads TGTGCCAGCAGCTTAGGGGGACCGGGCAGGGTAAACAATGAGCAGTTCTTC.

This clone was seen a few times. This chain links TRBV19 with TRBJ1-1, with D possibly being TRBD1 (5 bases). V lost 6 bases and J lost 2, with 13 bases in between. The CDR3 loop spans 14 amino acids. Germline CDR1 is LNHDA and CDR2 is SQIVND (reference sequence). In DNA, the CDR3 is TGTGCCAGTAGGATTAATGGGGGTAACACTGAAGCTTTCTTT. It is translated as CASRINGGNTEAFF.

This clone appeared a few times. This chain uses TRBV30 with TRBJ2-7; D may be TRBD2 (5 bases). The ends were cut back, 3 bases at V and 0 bases at J, with 9 bases in the middle. Germline values: CDR1 GTSNPN, CDR2 SVGIG (reference sequence). The CDR3 is made up of 13 amino acids. The CDR3 spells CAWRSGNSYEQYF. The CDR3 nucleotides read TGTGCCTGGAGAAGCGGTAACTCCTACGAGCAGTACTTC.